The T cell receptor beta chain under discussion was sequenced for a study of T cell repertoires in aging, cancer and after chemotherapy. Background on the study: Patients with chronic lymphocytic leukemia were sampled before and after fludarabine- or bendamustine-based chemotherapy.

TRB rearrangements spanning V, D and J were amplified using mixed TRB-A/B primers. Using its own MiXCR run on the multiplex PCR reads, TCRdb lists one record per CDR3 protein. The sample has thousands of distinct CDR3 sequences, about 38% seen once. Whole-study findings and limits: Median generation probability rose over the chemotherapy interval in each cancer cohort, suggesting rebound thymic output. Loss of evenness, beyond lost richness, contributed to age-related TCR diversity decline in cancer patients.

Amplification of TCR beta used genomic DNA extracted from peripheral blood. Remarks on this clonotype: Its matching antigen is unknown.

V was cut by 4 bases and J by 4 bases, with 10 bases left in between. This CDR3 spans 14 amino acids. Germline V gene data show CDR1 as MNHGY and CDR2 as SVAAGI. This chain links TRBV6-9 with TRBJ2-2, with D maybe TRBD1 (6 bases). The TCR sequence derives from a human donor with a blood cancer. The sequenced sample consisted of blood. The chain's CDR3 is CASSSGASTGELFF. The CDR3 nucleotides read TGTGCCAGCAGTTCAGGGGCCAGCACCGGGGAGCTGTTTTTT.